This TCR beta chain was sequenced in a study of cytomegalovirus exposure and HLA in healthy donors (dated by TCRdb to 2016 to 2017). With respect to the entire study: In an earlier analysis of 587 of the donors, approximately 300 Gb of sequence data and 100 million or so unique TCR beta sequences from roughly 190 million T cells were reported. Around 330 gigabases of sequencing data and roughly 81 million unique TCR sequences made up an early release that covered 500 to 700 HLA-typed donors. The genetic ancestry cluster associated with self-reported Caucasian donors included 65% to 90% of the approximately 410 genotyped donors. The study aimed to test whether signatures of past pathogen exposure could be identified by cataloging public T cell receptors. The study used immunosequencing to profile the T cell repertoires of approximately 690 subjects and linked those repertoires to cytomegalovirus serostatus. Along with the roughly 610-subject first cohort, a separate validation cohort of over 90 different subjects was used. To predict cytomegalovirus infection status, the study combined high-throughput TCR immunosequencing, statistical association of individual TCRs with disease status, and machine learning. To study patterns of TCR occurrence, a later analysis re-analyzed previously published TCR beta repertoires from 700 or so donors and added high-resolution HLA genotyping. In the later analysis, no new phenotypic data were used to find candidate immune exposures; instead, reliance was placed on TCR beta sequences and their occurrence across donors. An earlier analysis of fewer than 750 of the donors used high-throughput TCR beta sequencing to judge whether each TCR beta V gene segment behaved as functional or pseudogenic. Donor age, sex, ethnicity and CMV serostatus were compiled together with the repertoire data. A later genetic analysis used genome-wide SNP genotypes for 398 of the 666 donors, treating that subset as a discovery cohort. All discovery cohort repertoires had been generated using a single sequencing platform. HLA typing included class I and class II loci at four-digit resolution. Typing coverage varied by locus: roughly 620-640 donors for A, B, C, DRB1 and DQB1; under 550 for DQA1; about 570 for DPA1; some 470 for DPB1. Because of strong linkage in the cohort, four or five DR-DQ haplotypes were treated as single units for association and clustering. Among about 390 genotyped donors of the cohort, an average of around 240,000 unique TCR beta nucleotide sequences were sequenced per donor, roughly 18% of them non-productive.

The germline V gene encodes CDR1 SGHTA and CDR2 FQGNSA. Reading from cysteine to phenylalanine, the CDR3 counts 16 amino acids. The DNA shown is the 48-base CDR3, in frame from base 1. The library was built by means of the immunoSEQ multiplex PCR assay. For the multiplex PCR, a mixture combining 60 forward primers for TCR Vbeta segments and 13 reverse primers for TCR Jbeta segments was used. The CDR3 region of rearranged TCR beta genes was amplified from genomic DNA by a multiplex PCR assay. The Illumina HiSeq System was used to sequence the amplified TCR beta libraries as 87-base-pair reads. Regarding the original processing steps: A later analysis tallied roughly 78 million unique TCR beta chains across the 666 repertoires, and approximately 12 million of those chains were shared by two or more donors. Raw reads were error-corrected and collapsed into unique sequences with a nearest-neighbor algorithm that merged closely related sequences to remove PCR and sequencing errors. CDR3 sequences were aligned to IMGT reference sequences to assign V, D and J gene segments. Each retained sequence needed at least a six-nucleotide match to both a V gene segment and a J gene segment. Rearrangements were called productive when the CDR3 lacked stop codons and stayed in frame with V and J; all others were non-productive. CDR3 was defined by IMGT convention, running from the second conserved V-encoded cysteine to the conserved J-encoded phenylalanine. Sequences without an unambiguous match to a single V gene segment were excluded from the earlier analysis of approximately 600 of the donors. In an earlier analysis of 587 of the donors, a V segment was called functional when productive rearrangements were above 56.7%, and segregating when the standard deviation between donors exceeded 5%. To diagnose cytomegalovirus status from the catalog of TCR beta chain sequences, a statistical classification framework was built. V and J gene assignment, in a later analysis, came from comparing TCR nucleotide sequences with IMGT/GENE-DB human TR gene sequences. Using the TCRdist pipeline, a later analysis assigned CDR3 sequences along with most-parsimonious VDJ recombination scenarios. In a later analysis, each TCR beta chain was defined by its CDR3 amino acid sequence together with its V-gene family, and reads lacking a unique V-gene family were excluded. To address suspected cross-contamination and a sequencing artifact, a later analysis removed a few hundred highly shared, low-generation-probability nucleotide sequences. For each public chain, a later analysis derived a clonal expansion index from normalized ranks of inferred template counts within each repertoire. A later analysis computed generation probabilities with a VDJ recombination model fitted to out-of-frame rearrangements, and checked the results against IGoR. In a later analysis, TCR-TCR, TCR-HLA and TCR-CMV co-occurrence was scored with hypergeometric tests, and a repertoire-size bias correction was applied to TCR pairs. A later analysis estimated false discovery rates by permuting HLA or CMV assignments 20 times. In a later analysis, co-occurring TCRs were grouped with DBSCAN, and TCRdist sequence similarity was added when clustering was performed within HLA-allele-positive subsets. Repertoires with fewer than 30,000 or more than 120,000 public chains, plus five repertoires with anomalous nucleotide sharing, were excluded from co-occurrence clustering. Entries here come from immuneACCESS through TCRdb and include only in-frame sequences with V and J called. Some clones fail to appear in such tables; in the studies checked, an unresolved V gene covers under half of the shortfall, and the cause of the remainder is unknown. That table furnishes V, J and clone size, whereas the DNA furnished D and trimming. This sample comprises approximately 87,000 clones, 81% of them detected only once. The ten largest make up less than 4.5% of the sample.

About this clone itself: There is no known antigen for this receptor. Base qualities are not recorded, but no much larger clone differs from it by a single base.

The full study reports these points: The cohort was sequenced for TCR beta chains only, and without alpha or paired-chain data the features that could be detected were limited. Because HLA typing was unavailable for some donors at each locus, only the typed subset was used in association tests. The earlier analysis of about 600 of the donors excluded approximately 17 rarely observed V segments, including chromosome 9 orphons, because counts were too low. Correlated functional status among segregating V segments might be attributable to linkage disequilibrium, but an unknown experimental factor could not be ruled out. The classifier was reported to diagnose cytomegalovirus status with high specificity and sensitivity in both the original and validation cohorts. Across donors, most TCR sequences were observed very rarely, whereas some public TCRs were present in many individuals. The presence/absence analyses assumed that sequencing depth was roughly uniform across donors, and that assumption may not be true. A total of some 180 TCR beta chains were listed by the study as associated with cytomegalovirus. V-gene and J-gene trimming of TCR beta chains was associated with a missense DCLRE1C variant in a later genetic analysis, and the association was replicated in an independent cohort. A cluster of highly shared sequence variants was judged likely to be a technical artifact of the sequencing pipeline. Most CMV-associated TCR beta chains appeared to be HLA-restricted in a later analysis, and the HLA associations seemed to be driven largely by CMV exposure. In a later analysis, HLA-associated TCR beta chains were found to be more clonally expanded and to have lower generation probabilities than equally common non-associated chains. At a false discovery rate of 0.05, a later analysis linked 16,951 TCR beta sequences to specific HLA alleles. A further reported finding was that TCR beta sequences accurately predicted the HLA-A and HLA-B alleles for most subjects in the first cohort. When HLA alleles, especially DR and DQ, strongly co-occurred, attributing TCR associations to individual alleles was difficult. For the cohort, immune exposure information was limited to CMV serostatus. It was suggested by the authors that the approach could potentially be generalized to other disease states and immunological phenotypes. In vitro tests confirmed that a few of the cytomegalovirus-associated TCR beta chains recognize cytomegalovirus antigens. A later genetic analysis reported fewer N-insertions in productive TCRs among donors in an Asian-associated ancestry cluster than the roughly 700-donor mean. Broadly in line with IMGT annotations, most TCR beta V segments showed up in productive rearrangements about 87% or about 30% of the time in an earlier analysis of 450 to 750 of the donors. In a later analysis, the rate of TCR association differed among HLA loci, with DRB1 alleles having the most associated TCRs and HLA-C alleles having the fewest. According to a later analysis, parvovirus B19, influenza, CMV and Epstein-Barr virus appeared linked to several top co-occurrence clusters. Some IMGT-functional V segments, including TRBV6-2 and TRBV6-3, could not be told apart with the 87-base-pair reads, so those segments were excluded.

The cohort comprised 710 or so healthy bone marrow donors. At the time of sampling, all cohort members were nominally healthy, though unrecorded immune exposures were likely present. The donor was CMV seropositive and was included in the group of 289 seropositive cohort members. Each donor provided a peripheral blood sample, and peripheral blood mononuclear cells were used for TCR beta sequencing. The Qiagen DNeasy Blood Extraction Kit was used to extract genomic DNA from the blood cell samples. This sequence originates from a woman in her 70s in good health and CMV-seropositive. The rearranged segments are TRBV7-2 and TRBJ2-5, with 7 middle bases fitting TRBD2. The closer fit of TRBJ2-7 to the DNA end suggests the J call may be wrong. The sample taken for sequencing was PBMCs. DNA sequence: TGTGCCAGCAGCTCCGGGACTAACCCCCGTTCCTACGAGCAGTACTTC. This is translated as CASSSGTNPRSYEQYF.